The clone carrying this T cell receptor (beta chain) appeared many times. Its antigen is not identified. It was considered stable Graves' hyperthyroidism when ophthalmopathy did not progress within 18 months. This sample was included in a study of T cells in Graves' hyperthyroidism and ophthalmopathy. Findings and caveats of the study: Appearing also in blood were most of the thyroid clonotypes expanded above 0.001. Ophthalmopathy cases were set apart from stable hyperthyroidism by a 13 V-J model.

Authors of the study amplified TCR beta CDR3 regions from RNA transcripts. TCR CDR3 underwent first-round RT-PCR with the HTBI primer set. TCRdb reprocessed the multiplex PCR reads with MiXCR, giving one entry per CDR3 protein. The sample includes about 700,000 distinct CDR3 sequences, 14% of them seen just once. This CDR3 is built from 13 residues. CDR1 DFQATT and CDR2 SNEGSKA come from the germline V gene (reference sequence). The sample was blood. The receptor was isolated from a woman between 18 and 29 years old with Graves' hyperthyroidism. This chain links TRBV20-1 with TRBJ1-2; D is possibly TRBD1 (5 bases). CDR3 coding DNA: TGCATCCCCTTAAAGGGGCATGAAGATGGCTACACCTTC. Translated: CIPLKGHEDGYTF.